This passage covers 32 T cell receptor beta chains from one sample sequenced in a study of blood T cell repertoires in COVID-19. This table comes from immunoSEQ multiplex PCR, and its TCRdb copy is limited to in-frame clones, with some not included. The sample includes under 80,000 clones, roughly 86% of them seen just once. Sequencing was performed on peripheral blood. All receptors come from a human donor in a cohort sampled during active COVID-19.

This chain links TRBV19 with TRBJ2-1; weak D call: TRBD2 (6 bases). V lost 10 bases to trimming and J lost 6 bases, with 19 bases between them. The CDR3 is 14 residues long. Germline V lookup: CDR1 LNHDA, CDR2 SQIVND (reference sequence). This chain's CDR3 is CATAPLGGSNEQFF. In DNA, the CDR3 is TGTGCCACCGCCCCGCTTGGAGGGAGCAATGAGCAGTTCTTC.

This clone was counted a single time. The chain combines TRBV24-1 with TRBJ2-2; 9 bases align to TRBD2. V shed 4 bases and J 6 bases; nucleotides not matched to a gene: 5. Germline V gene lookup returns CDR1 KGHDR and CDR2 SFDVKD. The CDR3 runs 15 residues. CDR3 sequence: CATSERAGGPGELFF. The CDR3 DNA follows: TGTGCCACCAGTGAACGGGCGGGAGGGCCCGGGGAGCTGTTTTTT.

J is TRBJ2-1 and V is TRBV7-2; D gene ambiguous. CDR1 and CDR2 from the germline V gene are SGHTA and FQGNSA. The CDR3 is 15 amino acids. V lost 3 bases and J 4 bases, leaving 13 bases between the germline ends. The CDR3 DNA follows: TGTGCCAGCAGCTTGAGGCGGCTCGATTACAATGAGCAGTTCTTC. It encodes CASSLRRLDYNEQFF.

The CDR3 protein is CASSKGLAGVGEQFF. CDR3 coding DNA: TGTGCCAGCAGTAAGGGACTAGCGGGAGTAGGGGAGCAGTTCTTC. The rearrangement joins TRBV6-2 or TRBV6-3 to TRBJ2-1; the match to TRBD2 covers 14 bases. After removal of 5 bases from V and 10 bases from J, the junction contained 7 bases not matched to a gene. The CDR3 has 15 residues. Germline V gives CDR1 MNHEY, CDR2 SVGEGT.

The DNA for the CDR3 is TGTGCCAGCAGTAACAACAAGCGGGGTGGCTCCTACAATGAGCAGTTCTTC. Translated: CASSNNKRGGSYNEQFF. V and J are TRBV6-2 or TRBV6-3 and TRBJ2-1; TRBD2 aligns across 7 bases. CDR1 MNHEY and CDR2 SVGEGT come from the germline V gene. The junction had 10 bases not matched to a gene; V was cut back by 5 bases and J by 0 bases. The CDR3 runs to 17 residues.

The CDR3 DNA sequence: TGTGCCAGCAGCGCCGGTTTGAGCCGTGTCCAGTACTTC. It yields the protein CASSAGLSRVQYF. V is TRBV7-9 and J is TRBJ2-7; no firm D call. In germline, CDR1 is SEHNR, CDR2 FQNEAQ (reference sequence). V was cut by 5 bases and J by 10 bases, with 18 bases left in between. The CDR3 sequence is 13 residues long.

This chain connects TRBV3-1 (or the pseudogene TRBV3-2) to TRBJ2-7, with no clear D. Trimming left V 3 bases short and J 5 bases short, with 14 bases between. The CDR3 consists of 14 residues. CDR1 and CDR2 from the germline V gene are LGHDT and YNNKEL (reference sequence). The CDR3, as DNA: TGTGCCAGCAGCCATGGCGGTGCTTCGGACGAGCAGTACTTC. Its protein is CASSHGGASDEQYF.

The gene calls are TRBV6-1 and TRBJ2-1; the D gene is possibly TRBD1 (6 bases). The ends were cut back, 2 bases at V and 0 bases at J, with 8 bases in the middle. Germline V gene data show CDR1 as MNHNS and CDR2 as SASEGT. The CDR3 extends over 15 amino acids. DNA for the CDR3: TGTGCCAGCAGTGAACAGGGGAGCTCCTACAATGAGCAGTTCTTC. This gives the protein CASSEQGSSYNEQFF.

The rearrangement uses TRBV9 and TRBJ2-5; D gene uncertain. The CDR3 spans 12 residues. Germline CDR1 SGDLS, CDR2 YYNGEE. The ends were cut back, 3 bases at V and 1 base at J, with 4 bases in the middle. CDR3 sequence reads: CASSAFQETQYF. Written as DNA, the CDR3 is TGTGCCAGCAGCGCCTTCCAAGAGACCCAGTACTTC.

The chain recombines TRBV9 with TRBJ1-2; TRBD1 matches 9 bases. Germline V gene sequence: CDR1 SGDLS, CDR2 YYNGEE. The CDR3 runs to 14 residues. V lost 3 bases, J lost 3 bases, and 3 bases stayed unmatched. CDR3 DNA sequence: TGTGCCAGCAGCGGGGACAGGGTAGACTATGGCTACACCTTC. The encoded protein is CASSGDRVDYGYTF.

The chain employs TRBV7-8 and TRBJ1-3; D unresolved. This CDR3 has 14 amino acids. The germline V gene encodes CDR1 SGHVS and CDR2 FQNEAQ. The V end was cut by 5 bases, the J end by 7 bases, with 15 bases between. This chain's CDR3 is CASSPVPAGNTIYF. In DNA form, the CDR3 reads TGTGCCAGCAGCCCTGTCCCCGCCGGGAACACCATATATTTT.

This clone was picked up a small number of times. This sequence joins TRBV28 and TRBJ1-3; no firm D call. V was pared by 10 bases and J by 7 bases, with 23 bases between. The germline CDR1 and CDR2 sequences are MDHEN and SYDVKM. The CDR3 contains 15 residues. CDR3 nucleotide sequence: TGTGCCATAAGCAGACTTCTCGGTGTTTCGAACACCATATATTTT. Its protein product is CAISRLLGVSNTIYF. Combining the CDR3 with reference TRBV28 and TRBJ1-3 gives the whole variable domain DVKVTQSSRYLVKRTGEKVFLECVQDMDHENMFWYRQDPGLGLRLIYFSYDVKMKEKGDIPEGYSVSREKKERFSLILESASTNQTSMYLCAISRLLGVSNTIYFGEGSWLTVV.

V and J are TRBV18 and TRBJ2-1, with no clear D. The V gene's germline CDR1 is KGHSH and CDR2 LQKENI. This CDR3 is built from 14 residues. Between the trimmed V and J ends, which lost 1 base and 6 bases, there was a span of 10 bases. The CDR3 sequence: CASSPLSPSNEQFF. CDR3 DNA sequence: TGTGCCAGCTCACCACTGTCTCCTTCCAATGAGCAGTTCTTC.

The CDR3 region is CASRGNQGSGDTEAFF. For the CDR3, the DNA is TGCGCCAGCAGGGGTAATCAGGGCTCGGGTGACACTGAAGCTTTCTTT. The V call is TRBV10-2, the J call TRBJ1-1; TRBD1 might be the D (5 bases). Per germline, CDR1 WSHSY and CDR2 SAAADI. Trimming removed 6 bases from V and 3 bases from J, with 20 bases in between. This CDR3 contains 16 residues.

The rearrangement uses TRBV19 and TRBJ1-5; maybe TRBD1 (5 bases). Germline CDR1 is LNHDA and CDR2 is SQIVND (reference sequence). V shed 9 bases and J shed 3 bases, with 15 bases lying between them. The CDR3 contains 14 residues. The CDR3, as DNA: TGTGCCAGCCGAAGGGCCAGGGACAATCAGCCCCAGCATTTT. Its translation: CASRRARDNQPQHF.

CDR3 loop: CASSLVAGGKETQYF. In DNA, the CDR3 is TGTGCCAGCAGTCTCGTAGCGGGAGGGAAAGAGACCCAGTACTTC. The rearrangement uses TRBV27 and TRBJ2-5; 11 bases are a match to TRBD2. In germline, CDR1 is MNHEY, CDR2 SMNVEV (reference sequence). The CDR3 is 15 amino acids. Trimming at V came to 5 bases and at J to 3 bases, leaving 5 bases not matched to a gene.

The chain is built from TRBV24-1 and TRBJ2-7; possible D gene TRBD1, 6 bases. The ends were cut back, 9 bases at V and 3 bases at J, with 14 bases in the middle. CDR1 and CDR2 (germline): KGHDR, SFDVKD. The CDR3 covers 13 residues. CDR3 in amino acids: CATGTGSSYEQYF. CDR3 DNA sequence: TGTGCCACCGGAACAGGGAGCAGCTACGAGCAGTACTTC.

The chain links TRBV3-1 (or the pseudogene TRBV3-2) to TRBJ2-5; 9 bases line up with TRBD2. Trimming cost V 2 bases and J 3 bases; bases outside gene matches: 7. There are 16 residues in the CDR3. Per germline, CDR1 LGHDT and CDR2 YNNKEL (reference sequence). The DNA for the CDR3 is TGTGCCAGCAGCCAAATTGATAGCGGGAGTAAAGAGACCCAGTACTTC. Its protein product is CASSQIDSGSKETQYF.

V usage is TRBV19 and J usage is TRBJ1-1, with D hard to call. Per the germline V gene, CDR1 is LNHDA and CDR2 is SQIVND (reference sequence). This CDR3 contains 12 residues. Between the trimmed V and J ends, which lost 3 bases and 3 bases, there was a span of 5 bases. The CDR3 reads CASSMQYTEAFF. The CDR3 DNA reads TGTGCCAGTAGTATGCAGTACACTGAAGCTTTCTTT.

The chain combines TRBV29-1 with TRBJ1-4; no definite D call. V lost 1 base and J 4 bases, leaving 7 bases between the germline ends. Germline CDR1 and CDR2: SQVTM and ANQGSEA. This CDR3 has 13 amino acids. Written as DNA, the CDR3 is TGCAGCGTTGAAGTGGACTATAATGAAAAACTGTTTTTT. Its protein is CSVEVDYNEKLFF.

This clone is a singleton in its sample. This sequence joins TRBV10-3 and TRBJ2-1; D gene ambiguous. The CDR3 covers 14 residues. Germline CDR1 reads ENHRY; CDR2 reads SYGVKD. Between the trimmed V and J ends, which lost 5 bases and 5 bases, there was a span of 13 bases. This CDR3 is CAISPRNGDNEQFF. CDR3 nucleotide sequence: TGTGCCATCAGTCCCCGTAACGGAGACAATGAGCAGTTCTTC.

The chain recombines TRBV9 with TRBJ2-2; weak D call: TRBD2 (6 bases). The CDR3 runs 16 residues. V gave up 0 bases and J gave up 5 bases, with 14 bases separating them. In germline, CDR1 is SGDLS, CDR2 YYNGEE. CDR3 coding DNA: TGTGCCAGCAGCGTAGATCTTCCAGGAGGGACCGGGGAGCTGTTTTTT. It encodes CASSVDLPGGTGELFF.

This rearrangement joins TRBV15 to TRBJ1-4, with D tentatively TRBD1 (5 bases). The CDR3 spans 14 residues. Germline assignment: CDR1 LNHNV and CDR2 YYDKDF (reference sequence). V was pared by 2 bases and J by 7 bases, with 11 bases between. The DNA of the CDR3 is TGTGCCACCAGCAGACAGGGTACGGGTGAAAAACTGTTTTTT. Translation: CATSRQGTGEKLFF.

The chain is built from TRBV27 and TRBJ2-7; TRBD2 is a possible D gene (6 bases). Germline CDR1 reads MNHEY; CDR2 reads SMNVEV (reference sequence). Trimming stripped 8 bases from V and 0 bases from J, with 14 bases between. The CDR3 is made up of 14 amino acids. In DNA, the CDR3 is TGTGCCAGCTCAGCCGGGGGAAGCTCCTACGAGCAGTACTTC. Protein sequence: CASSAGGSSYEQYF.

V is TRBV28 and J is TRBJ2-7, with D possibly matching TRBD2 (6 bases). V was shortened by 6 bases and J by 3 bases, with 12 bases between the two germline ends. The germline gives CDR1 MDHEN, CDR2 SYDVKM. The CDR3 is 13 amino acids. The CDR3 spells CASRAGTYYEQYF. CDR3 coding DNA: TGTGCCAGCAGAGCCGGGACTTACTACGAGCAGTACTTC. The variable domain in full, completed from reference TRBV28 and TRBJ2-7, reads DVKVTQSSRYLVKRTGEKVFLECVQDMDHENMFWYRQDPGLGLRLIYFSYDVKMKEKGDIPEGYSVSREKKERFSLILESASTNQTSMYLCASRAGTYYEQYFGPGTRLTVT.

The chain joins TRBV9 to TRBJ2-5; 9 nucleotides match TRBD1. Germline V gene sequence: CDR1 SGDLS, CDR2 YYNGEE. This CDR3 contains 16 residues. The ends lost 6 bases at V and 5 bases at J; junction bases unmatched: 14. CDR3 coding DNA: TGTGCCAGCAACCCCGTGAGGACAGGGGTCCGGGAGACCCAGTACTTC. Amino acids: CASNPVRTGVRETQYF.

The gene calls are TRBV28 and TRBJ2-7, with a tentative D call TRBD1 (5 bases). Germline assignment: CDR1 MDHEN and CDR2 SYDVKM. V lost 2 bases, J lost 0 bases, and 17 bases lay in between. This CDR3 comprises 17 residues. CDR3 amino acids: CASSLLGHLLSSYEQYF. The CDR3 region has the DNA TGTGCCAGCAGTTTACTAGGACATTTGTTAAGCTCCTACGAGCAGTACTTC.

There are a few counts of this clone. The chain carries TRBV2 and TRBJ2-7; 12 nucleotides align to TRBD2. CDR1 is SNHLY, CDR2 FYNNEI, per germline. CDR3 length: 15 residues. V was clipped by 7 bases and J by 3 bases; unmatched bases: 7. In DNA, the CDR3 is TGTGCCAGCATATTAGGACTAGCGGGATTCTACGAGCAGTACTTC. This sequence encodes CASILGLAGFYEQYF. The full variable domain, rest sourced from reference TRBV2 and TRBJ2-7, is EPEVTQTPSHQVTQMGQEVILRCVPISNHLYFYWYRQILGQKVEFLVSFYNNEISEKSEIFDDQFSVERPDGSNFTLKIRSTKLEDSAMYFCASILGLAGFYEQYFGPGTRLTVT.

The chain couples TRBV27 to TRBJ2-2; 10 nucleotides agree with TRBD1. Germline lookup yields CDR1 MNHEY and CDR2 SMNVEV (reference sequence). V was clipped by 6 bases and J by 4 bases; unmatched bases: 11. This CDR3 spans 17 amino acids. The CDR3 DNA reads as TGTGCCAGCAGGTCAAGGGGGACAGGGGCGGTCACCGGGGAGCTGTTTTTT. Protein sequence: CASRSRGTGAVTGELFF.

CDR3 bases: TGTGCCAGCAGTTTAGCCAAGTTAGCGGGCGAATACAATGAGCAGTTCTTC. Protein sequence: CASSLAKLAGEYNEQFF. The genes are TRBV27 and TRBJ2-1; 7 positions agree with TRBD2. V was clipped by 2 bases and J by 4 bases; unmatched bases: 11. CDR3 length: 17 residues. Germline loops: CDR1 MNHEY, CDR2 SMNVEV (reference sequence).

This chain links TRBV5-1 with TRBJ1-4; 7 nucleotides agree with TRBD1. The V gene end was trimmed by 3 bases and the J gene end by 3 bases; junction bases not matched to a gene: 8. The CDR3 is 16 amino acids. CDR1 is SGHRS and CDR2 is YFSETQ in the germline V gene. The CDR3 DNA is TGCGCCAGCAGCTCCACAGGGGTCGGTGCTAATGAAAAACTGTTTTTT. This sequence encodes CASSSTGVGANEKLFF.

CDR3 loop: CASKSGTSVNIFTGELFF. CDR3 sequence (DNA): TGTGCCAGCAAATCCGGGACTAGCGTCAACATTTTTACCGGGGAGCTGTTTTTT. The chain joins TRBV2 to TRBJ2-2, with TRBD2 matching over 10 bases. Losses at the gene ends were 7 bases for V and 5 bases for J; bases not matched to a gene: 16. The CDR3 loop spans 18 amino acids. Germline-derived CDR1 and CDR2 are SNHLY and FYNNEI.